The entry below describes one TCR beta chain. Its antigen remains unidentified. Diagnosing involved the use of clinical symptoms, serum thyroxine and TRAb, thyroid ultrasound and orbital computed tomography. V dropped 4 bases and J dropped 4; count of bases not matched to a gene: 6. This CDR3 comprises 14 residues. The V gene's germline CDR1 is MNHEY and CDR2 SVGAGI. The data originate from a study of T cells in Graves' hyperthyroidism and ophthalmopathy. Study-level findings and limits: Ophthalmopathy got predicted by the model a median 6.5 months before its onset.

Amplification yielded TCR beta CDR3 regions, with RNA transcripts as the source. Carried out on the TCR CDR3, a first-round RT-PCR used the HTBI primer set. TCRdb reanalysed the multiplex PCR reads using MiXCR and keeps one entry per CDR3 protein. The sample has hundreds of thousands of distinct CDR3 sequences; about 14% are singletons. The origin of this receptor is a young man with Graves' ophthalmopathy. The sample taken for sequencing was blood. The rearrangement uses TRBV6-5 and TRBJ2-7, with 8 nucleotides matching TRBD1. The CDR3 region has the DNA TGTGCCAGCAGTTCGCCCGGGACAGGATACGAGCAGTACTTC. It specifies CASSSPGTGYEQYF.